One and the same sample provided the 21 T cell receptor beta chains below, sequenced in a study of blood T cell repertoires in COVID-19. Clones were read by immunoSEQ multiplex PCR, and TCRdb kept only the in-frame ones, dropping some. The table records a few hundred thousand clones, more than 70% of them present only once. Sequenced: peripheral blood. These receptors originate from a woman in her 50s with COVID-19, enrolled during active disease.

CDR3 amino acids: CASSLGTGEDYGYTF. The CDR3 DNA sequence: TGCGCCAGCAGCTTGGGGACAGGAGAAGACTATGGCTACACCTTC. The V and J genes are TRBV5-1 and TRBJ1-2; TRBD1 agrees at 7 bases. V dropped 0 bases and J dropped 3; count of bases not matched to a gene: 5. This CDR3 region has 15 residues. Germline V lookup: CDR1 SGHRS, CDR2 YFSETQ.

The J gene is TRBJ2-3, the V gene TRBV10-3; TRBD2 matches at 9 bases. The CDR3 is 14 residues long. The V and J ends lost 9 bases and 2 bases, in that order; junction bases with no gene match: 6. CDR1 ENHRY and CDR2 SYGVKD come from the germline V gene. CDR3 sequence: CAITAGGPTDTQYF. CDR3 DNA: TGTGCCATTACAGCGGGGGGACCCACAGATACGCAGTATTTT.

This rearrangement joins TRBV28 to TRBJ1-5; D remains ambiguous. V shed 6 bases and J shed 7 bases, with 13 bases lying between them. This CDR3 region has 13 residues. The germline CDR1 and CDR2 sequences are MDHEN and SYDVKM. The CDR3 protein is CASRGPGEQPQHF. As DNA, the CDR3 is TGTGCCAGCAGGGGTCCGGGAGAACAGCCCCAGCATTTT.

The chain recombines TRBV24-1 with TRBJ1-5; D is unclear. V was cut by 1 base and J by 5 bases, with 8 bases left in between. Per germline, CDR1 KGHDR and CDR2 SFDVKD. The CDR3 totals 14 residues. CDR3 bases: TGTGCCACCAGTGATTTATCGCGGTATCAGCCCCAGCATTTT. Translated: CATSDLSRYQPQHF.

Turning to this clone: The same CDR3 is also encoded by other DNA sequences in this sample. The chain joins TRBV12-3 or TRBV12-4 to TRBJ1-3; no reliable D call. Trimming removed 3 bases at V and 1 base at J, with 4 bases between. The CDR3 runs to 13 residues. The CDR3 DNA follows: TGTGCCAGCAGTTTCGGGTCTGGAAACACCATATATTTT. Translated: CASSFGSGNTIYF.

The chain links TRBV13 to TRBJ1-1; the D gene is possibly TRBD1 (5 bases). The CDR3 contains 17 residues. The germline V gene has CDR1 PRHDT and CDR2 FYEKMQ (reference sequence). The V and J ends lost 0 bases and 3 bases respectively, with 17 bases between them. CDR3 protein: CASSLGHPVGGDTEAFF. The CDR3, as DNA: TGTGCCAGCAGCTTAGGGCATCCCGTCGGGGGGGACACTGAAGCTTTCTTT.

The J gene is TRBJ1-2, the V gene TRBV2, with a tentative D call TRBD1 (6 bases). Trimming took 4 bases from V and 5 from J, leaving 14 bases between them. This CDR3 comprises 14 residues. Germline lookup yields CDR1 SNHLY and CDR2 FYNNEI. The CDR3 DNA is TGTGCCAGCAGTGGAACAGGGTTATATTATGGCTACACCTTC. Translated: CASSGTGLYYGYTF.

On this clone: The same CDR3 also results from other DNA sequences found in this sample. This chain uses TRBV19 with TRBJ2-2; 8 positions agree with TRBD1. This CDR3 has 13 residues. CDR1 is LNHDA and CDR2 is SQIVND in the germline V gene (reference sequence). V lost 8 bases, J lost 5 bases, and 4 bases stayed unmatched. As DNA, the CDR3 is TGTGCCAGTTCGACAGGGGTGACCGGGGAGCTGTTTTTT. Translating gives CASSTGVTGELFF.

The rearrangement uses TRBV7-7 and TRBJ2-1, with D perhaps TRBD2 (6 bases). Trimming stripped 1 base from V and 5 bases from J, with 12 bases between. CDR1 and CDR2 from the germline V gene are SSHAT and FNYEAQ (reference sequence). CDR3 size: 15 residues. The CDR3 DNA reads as TGTGCCAGCAGCTTAGGGACCTCGGGGGACAATGAGCAGTTCTTC. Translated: CASSLGTSGDNEQFF.

CDR3 DNA sequence: TGTGCCAGCAGTGAAGCGCACATAACAGGGGATCAGCCCCAGCATTTT. It translates to CASSEAHITGDQPQHF. The rearrangement joins TRBV2 to TRBJ1-5; 7 nucleotides match TRBD1. This CDR3 region has 16 residues. Germline loops: CDR1 SNHLY, CDR2 FYNNEI. Trimming at V came to 0 bases and at J to 5 bases, leaving 7 bases not matched to a gene.

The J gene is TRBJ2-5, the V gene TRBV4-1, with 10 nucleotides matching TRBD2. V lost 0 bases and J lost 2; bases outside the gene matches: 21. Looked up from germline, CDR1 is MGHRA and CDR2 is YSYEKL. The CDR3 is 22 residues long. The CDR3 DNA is TGCGCCAGCAGCCAAGATCTAAGGAGGCCTAGCGGGGGACTATACTCGCAAGAGACCCAGTACTTC. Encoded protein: CASSQDLRRPSGGLYSQETQYF.

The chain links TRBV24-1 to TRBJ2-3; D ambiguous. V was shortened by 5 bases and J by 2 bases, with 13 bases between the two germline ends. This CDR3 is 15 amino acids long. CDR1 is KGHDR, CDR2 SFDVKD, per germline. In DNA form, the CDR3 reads TGTGCCACCAGTGCAGGCAGATTCGTCACAGATACGCAGTATTTT. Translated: CATSAGRFVTDTQYF.

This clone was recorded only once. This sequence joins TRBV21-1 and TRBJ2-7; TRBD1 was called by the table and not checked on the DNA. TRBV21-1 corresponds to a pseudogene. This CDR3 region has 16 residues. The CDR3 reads CASSKGGRYPSYEQYF. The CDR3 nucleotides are TGTGCCAGCAGCAAAGGGGGCCGGTACCCATCCTACGAGCAGTACTTC.

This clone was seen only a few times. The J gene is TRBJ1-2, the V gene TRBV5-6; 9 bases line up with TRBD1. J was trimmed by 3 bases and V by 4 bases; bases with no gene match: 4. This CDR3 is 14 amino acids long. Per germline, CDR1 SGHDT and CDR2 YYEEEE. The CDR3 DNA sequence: TGTGCCAGCAGCGTCGGGACAGGGTACTATGGCTACACCTTC. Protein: CASSVGTGYYGYTF. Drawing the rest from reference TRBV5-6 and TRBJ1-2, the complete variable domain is DAGVTQSPTHLIKTRGQQVTLRCSPKSGHDTVSWYQQALGQGPQFIFQYYEEEERQRGNFPDRFSGHQFPNYSSELNVNALLLGDSALYLCASSVGTGYYGYTFGSGTRLTVV.

CDR3 protein: CASSFRVGRSEKLFF. The CDR3, as DNA: TGTGCCAGCAGCTTCAGGGTGGGGCGAAGTGAAAAACTGTTTTTT. This chain links TRBV5-8 with TRBJ1-4; the D gene is possibly TRBD1 (5 bases). CDR3 length equals 15 residues. Trimming stripped 2 bases from V and 7 bases from J, with 15 bases between. Germline CDR1 SGHTS, CDR2 YDEGEE.

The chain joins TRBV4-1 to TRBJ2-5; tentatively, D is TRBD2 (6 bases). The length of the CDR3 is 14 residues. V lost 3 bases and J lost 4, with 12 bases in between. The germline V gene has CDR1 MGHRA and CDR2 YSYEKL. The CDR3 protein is CASSQGVGGETQYF. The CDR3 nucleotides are TGCGCCAGCAGCCAGGGGGTCGGGGGAGAGACCCAGTACTTC.

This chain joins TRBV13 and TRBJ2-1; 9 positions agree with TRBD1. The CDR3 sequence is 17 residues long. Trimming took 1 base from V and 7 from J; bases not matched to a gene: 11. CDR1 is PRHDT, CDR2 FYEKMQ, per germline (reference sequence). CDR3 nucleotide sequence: TGTGCCAGCAGCTTAGAACTTGGGACAGGGAGGTCTAATGAGCAGTTCTTC. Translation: CASSLELGTGRSNEQFF. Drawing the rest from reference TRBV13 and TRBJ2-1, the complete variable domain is AAGVIQSPRHLIKEKRETATLKCYPIPRHDTVYWYQQGPGQDPQFLISFYEKMQSDKGSIPDRFSAQQFSDYHSELNMSSLELGDSALYFCASSLELGTGRSNEQFFGPGTRLTVL.

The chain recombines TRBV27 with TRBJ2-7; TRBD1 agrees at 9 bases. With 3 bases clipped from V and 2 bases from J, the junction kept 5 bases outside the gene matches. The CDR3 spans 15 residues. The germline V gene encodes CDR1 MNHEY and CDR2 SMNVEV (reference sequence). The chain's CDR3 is CASSFRTGDTYEQYF. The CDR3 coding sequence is TGTGCCAGCAGTTTCAGGACAGGGGACACCTACGAGCAGTACTTC.

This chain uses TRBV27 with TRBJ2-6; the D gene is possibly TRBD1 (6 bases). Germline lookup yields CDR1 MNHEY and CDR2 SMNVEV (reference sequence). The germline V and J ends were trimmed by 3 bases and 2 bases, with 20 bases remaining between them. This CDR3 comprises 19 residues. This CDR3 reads CASSFARTVTVPGANVLTF. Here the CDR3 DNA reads TGTGCCAGCAGTTTCGCACGGACAGTAACAGTCCCTGGGGCCAACGTCCTGACTTTC.

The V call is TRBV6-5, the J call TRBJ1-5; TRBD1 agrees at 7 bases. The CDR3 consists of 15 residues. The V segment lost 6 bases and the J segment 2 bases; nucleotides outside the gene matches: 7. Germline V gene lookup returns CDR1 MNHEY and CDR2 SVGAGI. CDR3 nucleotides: TGTGCCAGCAGCGCGACAGGGTACGGCAATCAGCCCCAGCATTTT. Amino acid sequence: CASSATGYGNQPQHF.

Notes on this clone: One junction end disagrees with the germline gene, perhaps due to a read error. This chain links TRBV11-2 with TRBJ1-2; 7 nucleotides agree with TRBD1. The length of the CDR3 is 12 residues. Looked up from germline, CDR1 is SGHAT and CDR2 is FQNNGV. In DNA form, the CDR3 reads TGTGCCAGCAGCTTAGAGTATGGAGGGGGCCTCTTC. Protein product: CASSLEYGGGLF.